The TCR beta chain described here comes from a study of Graves' ophthalmopathy and Graves' hyperthyroidism. Background on the study: Before any treatment, peripheral blood was taken at the initial diagnosis.

Among the hyperthyroidism patients, all were newly diagnosed, aged 18 to 65, with under 2 months' duration. Someone took the PBMCs out of 10 ml of fresh peripheral blood. TCR beta CDR3 amplification used RNA transcripts. HTBI primers were used in a first-round RT-PCR, which preceded a second-round multiplex PCR. TCRdb passed the multiplex PCR reads through MiXCR, listing each CDR3 protein once. Of approximately 17,000 distinct CDR3 sequences listed, 46% are singletons. This CDR3 spans 11 amino acids. V dropped 1 base and J dropped 6 bases, with 4 bases sitting between them. The source of this sequence is a middle-aged woman with stable Graves' hyperthyroidism. The sample comprised peripheral blood. This sequence joins TRBV12-3 or TRBV12-4 and TRBJ2-7; D unclear. The chain's CDR3 is CASSLGPEQYF. DNA for the CDR3: TGTGCCAGCAGTTTAGGTCCCGAGCAGTACTTC.